These T cell receptor beta chains were read from a single sample in a study of PD-1 and CTLA-4 blockade in melanoma. TCRdb's copy holds only in-frame clones and misses some; the assay was immunoSEQ multiplex PCR. This table has roughly 7,200 clones, 75% to 90% appearing once. The sequences come from CD8+ T cells from peripheral blood, collected before anti-PD-1 treatment. Receptors were obtained from a human donor with melanoma. CDR3s include the opening cysteine and the closing phenylalanine or tryptophan. A D gene is named only where the DNA matches it firmly. A clone size is listed for some rows: how often the clone was seen (once, few, many), or a class if it is expanded.

v_call	j_call	clone_size	d_call	cdr3_aa	cdr3_nt
TRBV2	TRBJ2-2	.	TRBD1	CATIDRVNTGELFF	TGTGCCACAATCGACAGGGTAAACACCGGGGAGCTGTTTTTT
TRBV11-3	TRBJ2-7	.	TRBD1	CASSYAGTGSYEQYF	TGTGCCAGCTCTTACGCCGGGACAGGGAGCTACGAGCAGTACTTC
TRBV7-9	TRBJ2-7	once	.	CASSLKTSGEQYF	TGTGCCAGCAGCTTAAAGACAAGCGGCGAGCAGTACTTC
TRBV7-6	TRBJ2-1	.	TRBD1	CASTTGTGATLEQFF	TGTGCCAGCACCACCGGGACAGGGGCTACTTTAGAGCAGTTCTTC
TRBV27	TRBJ2-3	.	TRBD2	CASSRIAGALSTDTQYF	TGTGCCAGCAGCCGAATAGCGGGAGCCCTTTCCACAGATACGCAGTATTTT
TRBV4-3	TRBJ2-7	.	.	CASSQDRGLEQYF	TGCGCCAGCAGCCAAGATCGAGGGTTAGAGCAGTACTTC
TRBV29-1	TRBJ1-1	.	.	CSVERVAEAFF	TGCAGCGTTGAAAGGGTTGCTGAAGCTTTCTTT
TRBV27	TRBJ2-7	.	.	CASSSFGAGTKPYEQYF	TGTGCCAGCAGCTCCTTCGGAGCGGGGACAAAACCCTACGAGCAGTACTTC
TRBV13	TRBJ1-5	.	.	CASSAGALPQHF	TGTGCCAGCAGCGCCGGGGCTCTGCCCCAGCATTTT
TRBV7-2	TRBJ1-1	.	.	CASSSSSGTLNTEAFF	TGTGCCAGCAGCTCCAGCTCCGGGACGCTAAACACTGAAGCTTTCTTT
TRBV2	TRBJ2-3	few	TRBD1	CASSYGTASTDTQYF	TGTGCCAGCAGCTACGGGACAGCCAGCACAGATACGCAGTATTTT
TRBV7-8	TRBJ2-1	.	TRBD2	CASSSVELAGGPFHEQFF	TGTGCCAGCAGCTCAGTCGAACTAGCGGGAGGACCGTTCCATGAGCAGTTCTTC
TRBV5-6	TRBJ2-7	.	.	CASSVGSDEQYF	TGTGCCAGCAGCGTAGGCTCCGACGAGCAGTACTTC
TRBV6-2/TRBV6-3	TRBJ1-5	.	TRBD1	CASSTPTGVQPQHF	TGTGCCAGCAGTACCCCGACAGGGGTTCAGCCCCAGCATTTT
TRBV7-9	TRBJ1-1	once	TRBD1	CASRYRGPETFF	TGTGCCAGCAGGTACAGGGGACCTGAGACTTTCTTT
TRBV24-1	TRBJ2-1	few	.	CATEGLPAYNEQFF	TGTGCCACCGAGGGACTTCCCGCATACAATGAGCAGTTCTTC
TRBV7-9	TRBJ2-3	.	.	CASSHELEITDTQYF	TGTGCCAGCAGCCATGAACTAGAGATTACAGATACGCAGTATTTT
TRBV6-2/TRBV6-3	TRBJ2-3	.	.	CASSYISTDTQYF	TGTGCCAGCAGTTACATTAGCACAGATACGCAGTATTTT
TRBV30	TRBJ2-7	.	.	CAWTPGYSYEQYF	TGTGCCTGGACCCCGGGGTACTCCTACGAGCAGTACTTC
TRBV6-5	TRBJ2-7	.	.	CASSLAGSVFEQYF	TGTGCCAGCAGCCTCGCAGGGTCGGTGTTCGAGCAGTACTTC
TRBV7-2	TRBJ1-4	.	TRBD1	CASSSRQGEEKLFF	TGTGCCAGCAGCTCCCGACAGGGTGAAGAAAAACTGTTTTTT
TRBV11-3	TRBJ1-1	.	.	CASSSWAGQAFF	TGTGCCAGCAGCTCATGGGCGGGCCAGGCTTTCTTT
TRBV24-1	TRBJ2-1	few	.	CATSEDRDGPYNEQFF	TGTGCCACCAGTGAGGACCGGGACGGACCCTACAATGAGCAGTTCTTC
TRBV11-3	TRBJ2-1	.	.	CASRLGYNEQFF	TGTGCCAGCAGACTTGGGTACAATGAGCAGTTCTTC
TRBV4-3	TRBJ1-2	.	TRBD1	CASSQSTGEIGYTF	TGCGCCAGCAGCCAGTCGACAGGGGAGATTGGCTACACCTTC
TRBV12-3/TRBV12-4	TRBJ1-2	.	.	CASSFRPLDGYTF	TGTGCCAGCAGTTTCCGGCCCCTCGACGGCTACACCTTC
TRBV7-9	TRBJ2-7	.	TRBD1	CASSSPGQTYEQYF	TGTGCCAGCAGCTCGCCGGGACAGACCTACGAGCAGTACTTC
TRBV5-5	TRBJ1-2	.	.	CASSVTENYGYTF	TGTGCCAGCAGCGTGACAGAGAACTATGGCTACACCTTC
TRBV10-1	TRBJ2-1	medium-sized	TRBD1	CASSDITTGASSYNEQFF	TGCGCCAGCAGTGATATCACGACAGGGGCTAGCTCCTACAATGAGCAGTTCTTC
TRBV19	TRBJ1-6	.	.	CASSIWPGSPLHF	TGTGCCAGTAGTATCTGGCCGGGATCACCCCTCCACTTT
TRBV24-1	TRBJ2-5	.	.	CATSMGRETQYF	TGTGCCACCTCGATGGGGCGGGAGACCCAGTACTTC
TRBV5-6	TRBJ2-1	.	.	CASSQEMRDEQFF	TGTGCCAGCAGCCAGGAAATGCGCGATGAGCAGTTCTTC
TRBV11-2	TRBJ2-3	.	.	CASSLDPAGRTDTQYF	TGTGCCAGCAGCTTAGATCCGGCAGGGAGAACAGATACGCAGTATTTT
TRBV5-1	TRBJ2-7	.	.	CASSFELAVSYEQYF	TGCGCCAGCAGCTTCGAGTTAGCAGTTTCCTACGAGCAGTACTTC
TRBV18	TRBJ1-2	.	.	CASSPSSDQHLVNYGYTF	TGTGCCAGCTCACCTTCTTCGGACCAACATCTCGTTAACTATGGCTACACCTTC
TRBV7-9	TRBJ2-7	.	TRBD1	CASSLMDRGAYEQYF	TGTGCCAGCAGCCTGATGGACAGGGGCGCCTACGAGCAGTACTTC
TRBV9	TRBJ1-4	.	.	CASSGPQGTANEKLFF	TGTGCCAGCAGCGGGCCCCAGGGGACGGCTAATGAAAAACTGTTTTTT
TRBV30	TRBJ1-1	.	.	CACDGQINTEAFF	TGTGCCTGTGACGGACAGATTAACACTGAAGCTTTCTTT
TRBV7-8	TRBJ1-1	once	.	CASSRDGAPNTEAFF	TGTGCCAGCAGCCGAGACGGGGCCCCGAACACTGAAGCTTTCTTT
TRBV2	TRBJ2-7	.	.	CASRTQGFYEQYF	TGTGCCAGCAGGACGCAGGGGTTCTACGAGCAGTACTTC
TRBV11-3	TRBJ1-2	few	.	CASSLRTDFGYTF	TGTGCCAGCAGCCTCCGGACAGACTTTGGCTACACCTTC
TRBV10-3	TRBJ2-7	.	.	CAISEKGGMSPYEQYF	TGTGCCATCAGTGAGAAGGGGGGAATGTCTCCCTACGAGCAGTACTTC
TRBV19	TRBJ1-5	.	.	CASSIVPLNQPQHF	TGTGCCAGTAGTATAGTTCCCCTGAATCAGCCCCAGCATTTT
TRBV6-5	TRBJ2-5	few	.	CASSSWTINQETQYF	TGTGCCAGCAGCAGTTGGACAATTAACCAAGAGACCCAGTACTTC
TRBV30	TRBJ1-2	.	.	CAWSAGTSGYTF	TGTGCCTGGAGCGCCGGGACCTCTGGCTACACCTTC
TRBV10-2	TRBJ2-2	once	TRBD2	CASRELAGGLTGELFF	TGCGCCAGCAGGGAGCTAGCGGGAGGGTTGACCGGGGAGCTGTTTTTT
TRBV11-2	TRBJ2-7	.	TRBD1	CASSRRTGTSYEQYF	TGTGCCAGCAGCCGGAGGACAGGTACCTCCTACGAGCAGTACTTC
TRBV4-3	TRBJ2-1	.	TRBD2	CASSQGTSGVGNEQFF	TGCGCCAGCAGCCAAGGGACTAGCGGGGTTGGAAATGAGCAGTTCTTC
TRBV28	TRBJ2-7	once	TRBD2	CAAASLRASGSYEQYF	TGTGCTGCAGCCTCCCTTCGGGCTAGCGGATCTTACGAGCAGTACTTC
TRBV7-9	TRBJ2-2	.	TRBD2	CASSSGLAFTGELFF	TGTGCCAGCAGCTCGGGACTAGCGTTTACCGGGGAGCTGTTTTTT
TRBV6-5	TRBJ2-5	.	.	CASTSDSPQETQYF	TGTGCCAGCACTTCCGACAGCCCACAAGAGACCCAGTACTTC
TRBV4-3	TRBJ2-1	once	.	CASSILSGTSPYNEQFF	TGCGCCAGCAGCATTCTCTCCGGGACAAGTCCCTACAATGAGCAGTTCTTC
TRBV19	TRBJ2-5	large	.	CASSTDSQETQYF	TGTGCCAGTAGTACCGACAGTCAAGAGACCCAGTACTTC
TRBV19	TRBJ1-1	.	.	CASSIGGGTEAFF	TGTGCCAGTAGTATAGGGGGGGGCACTGAAGCTTTCTTT
TRBV7-9	TRBJ2-7	.	TRBD1	CAQGTGGHEQYF	TGTGCCCAAGGGACAGGGGGACACGAGCAGTACTTC
TRBV7-6	TRBJ2-6	.	.	CASSPGQGHAGANVLTF	TGTGCCAGCAGCCCGGGGCAGGGGCACGCTGGGGCCAACGTCCTGACTTTC
TRBV19	TRBJ1-1	.	.	CASSIGVSVGTEAFF	TGTGCCAGTAGTATAGGGGTTTCAGTAGGCACTGAAGCTTTCTTT
TRBV7-8	TRBJ2-1	.	.	CASSLESPWGNEQFF	TGTGCCAGCAGCTTAGAGTCACCTTGGGGCAATGAGCAGTTCTTC
TRBV5-6	TRBJ2-1	.	.	CASSDGDNEQFF	TGTGCCAGCAGCGATGGGGACAATGAGCAGTTCTTC
TRBV15	TRBJ1-2	once	TRBD1	CATSSQDRGSYGYTF	TGTGCCACCAGCAGCCAGGACAGGGGCAGCTATGGCTACACCTTC